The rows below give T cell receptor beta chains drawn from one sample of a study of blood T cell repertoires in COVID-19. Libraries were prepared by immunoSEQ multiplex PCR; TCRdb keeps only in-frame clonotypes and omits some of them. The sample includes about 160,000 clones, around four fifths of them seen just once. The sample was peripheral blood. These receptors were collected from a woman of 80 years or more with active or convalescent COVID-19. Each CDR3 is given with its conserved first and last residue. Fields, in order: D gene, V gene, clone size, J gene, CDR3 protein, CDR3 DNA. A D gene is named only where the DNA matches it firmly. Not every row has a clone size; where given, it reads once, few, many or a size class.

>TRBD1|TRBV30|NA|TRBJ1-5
CAWSRQGSNQPQHF
TGTGCCTGGAGTAGACAGGGAAGCAATCAGCCCCAGCATTTT
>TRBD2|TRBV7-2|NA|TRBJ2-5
CASSLPSGLQETQYF
TGTGCCAGCAGCTTACCTAGCGGACTCCAAGAGACCCAGTACTTC
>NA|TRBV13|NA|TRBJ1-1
CASSSSNAEAFF
TGTGCCAGCAGCTCCTCTAATGCTGAAGCTTTCTTT
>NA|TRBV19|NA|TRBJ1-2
CASTIGGAGGYGYTF
TGTGCCAGTACCATCGGGGGGGCCGGGGGCTATGGCTACACCTTC
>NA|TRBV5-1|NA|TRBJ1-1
CASSSIDRNTEAFF
TGCGCCAGCAGCTCGATTGACAGGAACACTGAAGCTTTCTTT
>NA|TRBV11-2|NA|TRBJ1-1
CASSLLNTEAFF
TGTGCCAGCAGTCTCCTGAACACTGAAGCTTTCTTT
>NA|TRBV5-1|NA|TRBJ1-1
CASSEALAFTEAFF
TGCGCCAGCAGCGAGGCCCTGGCTTTCACTGAAGCTTTCTTT
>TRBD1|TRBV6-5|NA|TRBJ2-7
CASSRDRKAAYEQYF
TGTGCCAGCAGCCGGGACAGGAAGGCAGCCTACGAGCAGTACTTC
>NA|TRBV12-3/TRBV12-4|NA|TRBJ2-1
CASSLYRDEQFF
TGTGCCAGCAGTTTATACCGGGATGAGCAGTTCTTC
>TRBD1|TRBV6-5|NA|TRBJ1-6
CASTGTGNSPLHF
TGTGCCAGCACCGGGACAGGCAATTCACCCCTCCACTTT
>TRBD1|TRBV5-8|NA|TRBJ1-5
CASSFQGAVQPQHF
TGTGCCAGCAGCTTTCAGGGGGCTGTTCAGCCCCAGCATTTT
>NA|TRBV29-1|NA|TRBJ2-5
CSVGGGETQYF
TGCAGCGTTGGTGGGGGCGAGACCCAGTACTTC
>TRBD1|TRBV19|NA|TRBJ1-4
CASSKGTGGVEKLFF
TGTGCCAGTAGTAAGGGGACAGGGGGCGTCGAAAAACTGTTTTTT
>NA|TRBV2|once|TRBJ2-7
CASRQGSYEQYF
TGTGCCAGCAGACAGGGCTCCTACGAGCAGTACTTC
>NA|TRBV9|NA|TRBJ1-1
CASSAGTRAMNTEAFF
TGTGCCAGCAGCGCAGGGACAAGGGCCATGAACACTGAAGCTTTCTTT
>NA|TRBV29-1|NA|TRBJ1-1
CSVSLQGGNTEAFF
TGCAGCGTTTCTCTCCAGGGTGGAAACACTGAAGCTTTCTTT
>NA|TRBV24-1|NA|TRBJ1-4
CATSAGPGEKLFF
TGTGCCACCAGTGCAGGGCCCGGGGAAAAACTGTTTTTT
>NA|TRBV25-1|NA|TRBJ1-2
CASSDEAPYGYTF
TGTGCCAGCAGTGATGAAGCCCCCTATGGCTACACCTTC
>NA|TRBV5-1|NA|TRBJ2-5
CASNNRGGGETQYF
TGCGCCAGCAACAACAGGGGAGGTGGAGAGACCCAGTACTTC
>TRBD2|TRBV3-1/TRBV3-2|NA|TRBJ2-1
CASSQPRQRGNEQFF
TGTGCCAGCAGCCAACCCCGGCAGCGGGGAAATGAGCAGTTCTTC
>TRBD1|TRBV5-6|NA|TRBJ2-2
CASSQPGGGRELFF
TGTGCCAGCAGCCAACCAGGGGGCGGCCGGGAGCTGTTTTTT
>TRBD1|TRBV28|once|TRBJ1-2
CASRPTGAGGYTF
TGTGCCAGCAGACCCACAGGGGCGGGGGGCTACACCTTC
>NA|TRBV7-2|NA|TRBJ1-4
CASSLVRRANEKLFF
TGTGCCAGCAGCTTAGTTCGGCGGGCTAATGAAAAACTGTTTTTT
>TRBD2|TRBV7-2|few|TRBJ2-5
CASSLGLAGGQETQYF
TGTGCCAGCAGCCTGGGACTAGCGGGGGGTCAAGAGACCCAGTACTTC
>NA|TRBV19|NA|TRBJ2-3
CASSIEHGGSLPDTQYF
TGTGCCAGTAGTATCGAGCACGGGGGTAGCTTGCCAGATACGCAGTATTTT
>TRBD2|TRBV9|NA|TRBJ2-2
CASSGGGTGELFF
TGTGCCAGCAGCGGCGGGGGCACCGGGGAGCTGTTTTTT
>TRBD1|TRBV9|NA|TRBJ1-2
CASSQDRGYGYTF
TGTGCCAGCAGCCAAGACAGGGGGTATGGCTACACCTTC
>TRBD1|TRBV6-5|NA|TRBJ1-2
CASSYSGTAAGIGYTF
TGTGCCAGCAGTTACTCCGGGACAGCGGCAGGAATTGGCTACACCTTC
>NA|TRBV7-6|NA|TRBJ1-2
CASSATGGGLYGYTF
TGTGCCAGCAGCGCTACCGGCGGGGGTCTCTATGGCTACACCTTC
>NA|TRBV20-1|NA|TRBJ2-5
CSARFQETQYF
TGCAGTGCACGGTTCCAAGAGACCCAGTACTTC
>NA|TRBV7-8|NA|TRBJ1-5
CASSLGGQPQHF
TGTGCCAGCAGCTTAGGAGGTCAGCCCCAGCATTTT
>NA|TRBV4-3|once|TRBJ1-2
CASSQDRTTTRGYTF
TGCGCCAGCAGCCAAGATAGAACCACCACTCGGGGCTACACCTTC
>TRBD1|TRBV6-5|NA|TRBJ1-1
CASSQLLQGLLEAFF
TGTGCCAGCAGCCAGCTACTACAGGGGCTCCTCGAAGCTTTCTTT
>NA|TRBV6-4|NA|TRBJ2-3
CASSVGLQGYADTQYF
TGTGCCAGCAGTGTGGGCCTACAGGGCTATGCAGATACGCAGTATTTT
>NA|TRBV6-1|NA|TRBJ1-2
CASTSLDRKYGYTF
TGTGCCAGCACCTCCCTCGACAGGAAGTATGGCTACACCTTC
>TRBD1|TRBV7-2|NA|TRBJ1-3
CASSDDRVSGNTIYF
TGTGCCAGCAGCGACGACAGGGTCTCTGGAAACACCATATATTTT
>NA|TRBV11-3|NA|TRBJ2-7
CASSDSFSYEQYF
TGTGCCAGCAGCGACAGTTTTTCCTACGAGCAGTACTTC
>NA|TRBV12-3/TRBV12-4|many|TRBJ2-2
CASSNGFGELFF
TGTGCCAGCAGTAACGGGTTCGGGGAGCTGTTTTTT
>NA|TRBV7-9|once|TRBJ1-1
CASSVPRGDTEAFF
TGTGCCAGCAGCGTACCCCGGGGGGACACTGAAGCTTTCTTT
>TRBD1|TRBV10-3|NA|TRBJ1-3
CAVTGDGNTIYF
TGTGCCGTAACAGGGGACGGAAACACCATATATTTT
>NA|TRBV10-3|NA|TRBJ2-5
CAIANILQETQYF
TGTGCCATCGCCAACATCCTCCAAGAGACCCAGTACTTC
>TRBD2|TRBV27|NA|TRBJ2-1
CASSSGGRGEQFF
TGTGCCAGCAGTTCGGGGGGGCGCGGTGAGCAGTTCTTC
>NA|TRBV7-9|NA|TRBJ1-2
CASSLDSYGYTF
TGTGCCAGCAGCCTAGATAGCTATGGCTACACCTTC
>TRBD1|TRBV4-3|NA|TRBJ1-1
CASSQPARGLMNTEAFF
TGCGCCAGCAGCCAACCGGCCAGGGGGCTCATGAACACTGAAGCTTTCTTT
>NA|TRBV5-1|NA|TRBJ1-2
CASSLVLGAGYTF
TGCGCCAGCAGCTTGGTTCTGGGCGCTGGCTACACCTTC
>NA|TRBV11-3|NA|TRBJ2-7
CASSPLWARSYEQYF
TGTGCCAGCAGCCCCCTGTGGGCACGCTCCTACGAGCAGTACTTC
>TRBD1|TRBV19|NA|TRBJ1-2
CASRDRGVANYGYTF
TGTGCCAGTCGCGACAGGGGAGTAGCTAACTATGGCTACACCTTC
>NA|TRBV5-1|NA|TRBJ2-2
CASTYEGTGELFF
TGCGCCAGCACCTATGAGGGCACCGGGGAGCTGTTTTTT
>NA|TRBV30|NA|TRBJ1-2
CAGPRGIYGYTF
TGTGCCGGTCCGCGGGGGATCTATGGCTACACCTTC
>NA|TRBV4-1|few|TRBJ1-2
CASSQVLRQANYGYTF
TGCGCCAGCAGCCAAGTCCTACGACAGGCTAACTATGGCTACACCTTC
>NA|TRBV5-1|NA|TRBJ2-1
CASSLGGLLDNEQFF
TGCGCCAGCAGCTTGGGGGGACTCCTCGACAATGAGCAGTTCTTC
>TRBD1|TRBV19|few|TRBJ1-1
CASYRGTEAFF
TGTGCCAGTTACAGGGGTACTGAAGCTTTCTTT